The clone carrying this TCR beta chain was seen only a few times. Antigen: not known. This sample was taken from a study of beta chain features in type 1 diabetes. Study-wide results and limits: In these data, an HLA type influence on TCRB rearrangement remained unresolved. The study found moderately but significantly shorter TCRB CDR3s in all four CD4+ subsets of Type 1 diabetes patients. Insertions at VDJ junctions were less frequent in type 1 diabetes patients. These patients also deleted more nucleotides at the same junctions.

V was trimmed by 7 bases and J by 4 bases, leaving 15 bases between them. The CDR3 runs to 14 residues. Per germline, CDR1 SGHTA and CDR2 FQGNSA. Sequenced material consisted of expressed TCRB transcripts (all of the isolated RNA was reverse transcribed). Sequencing used immunoSEQ multiplex PCR; TCRdb keeps in-frame clones, though not all of them. The repertoire holds 200,000 to 300,000 clones, with roughly 20% as singletons. Sequencing was performed on naive CD4+ T cells from blood. This chain uses TRBV7-2 with TRBJ2-3; D possibly corresponds to TRBD1 (5 bases). The sequence was collected from a woman in her thirties or forties with type 1 diabetes. The CDR3 region is CASIPDTGSDTQYF. As DNA, the CDR3 is TGTGCCAGCATTCCCGATACAGGCTCAGATACGCAGTATTTT.